The 3 T cell receptor beta chains below come from one sample, sequenced in a study of T-cell reconstitution after alpha-beta-depleted transplantation in children. The TCRbeta library was prepared with unique molecular identifiers. One entry per CDR3 protein, called by TCRdb with MiXCR from the PCR reads. The table shows a few hundred thousand distinct CDR3 sequences, with approximately 10% occurring only once. Sequences were derived from peripheral blood, sampled 180 days after TCRalphabeta/CD19-depleted stem cell transplant. The receptors stem from a male patient aged 2 to 9 who had a stem cell transplant for chronic granulomatous disease, so the T cells may come from the graft donor.

A remark on this clonotype: A much larger clone differs from this one at a single base, so this may be a read error. The chain couples TRBV7-6 to TRBJ2-7, with D tentatively TRBD1 or TRBD2 (5 bases each). Germline assignment: CDR1 SGHVS and CDR2 FNYEAQ. V lost 3 bases, J lost 4 bases, and 10 bases lay in between. The CDR3 is 13 residues long. For the CDR3, the DNA is TGTGCCAGCAGCTTCCGGGACGCGTACGAGCAGTACTTC. It specifies CASSFRDAYEQYF.

This clonotype came up many times. This chain joins TRBV20-1 and TRBJ2-7; tentatively, D is TRBD2 (6 bases). Trimming pared 0 bases from V and 3 bases from J, leaving 12 bases between. The CDR3 runs to 14 residues. Looked up from germline, CDR1 is DFQATT and CDR2 is SNEGSKA (reference sequence). CDR3 region: CSARDPGADYEQYF. The CDR3 bases are TGCAGTGCTAGAGATCCGGGAGCCGACTACGAGCAGTACTTC.

This clonotype has ten or more counts. The chain recombines TRBV20-1 with TRBJ2-5; D remains unclear. CDR1 and CDR2 from the germline V gene are DFQATT and SNEGSKA (reference sequence). Deletions cut 3 bases from V and 7 bases from J, with 15 bases between. The CDR3 is 13 residues long. CDR3 residues: CSARKVSGGTQYF. The CDR3 DNA sequence: TGCAGTGCTAGGAAAGTCTCTGGTGGGACCCAGTACTTC.